The 28 T cell receptor beta chains below were found in one sample sequenced in a study of shared clonotypes between healthy human individuals. The method was immunoSEQ multiplex PCR; TCRdb's version includes in-frame clones alone and lacks a portion of them. The data contain some 2 million clones, less than 95% of them singletons. CD45RO-negative CD8 cells positively selected for CCR7 made up the naive population, which excluded terminally differentiated effector memory CD45RA+ cells. Sequenced sample: naive CD8+ T cells sorted from blood. All receptors derive from a man aged 18-30 years in good health.

The V and J genes are TRBV28 and TRBJ2-4, with D possibly being TRBD2 (5 bases). Germline CDR1 reads MDHEN; CDR2 reads SYDVKM. V was shortened by 4 bases and J by 5 bases, with 12 bases between the two germline ends. The CDR3 consists of 14 residues. This CDR3 is CASSSLLVQNIQYF. The CDR3 region has the DNA TGTGCCAGCAGTTCCTTACTAGTACAAAACATTCAGTACTTC. Looking up the rest from reference TRBV28 and TRBJ2-4 gives the full variable domain: DVKVTQSSRYLVKRTGEKVFLECVQDMDHENMFWYRQDPGLGLRLIYFSYDVKMKEKGDIPEGYSVSREKKERFSLILESASTNQTSMYLCASSSLLVQNIQYFGAGTRLSVL.

This chain links TRBV6-1 with TRBJ1-2, with a possible D match to TRBD1 (5 bases). Germline V gene data show CDR1 as MNHNS and CDR2 as SASEGT. This CDR3 is 15 amino acids long. V shed 1 base and J shed 0 bases, with 9 bases lying between them. CDR3 DNA: TGTGCCAGCAGTGAAGACAGGCCAGCTAACTATGGCTACACCTTC. Encoded protein: CASSEDRPANYGYTF.

The chain has TRBV28 and TRBJ1-4, with a tentative D call TRBD1 (5 bases). Trimming stripped 6 bases from V and 3 bases from J, with 17 bases between. The V gene's germline CDR1 is MDHEN and CDR2 SYDVKM. The CDR3 is 16 residues long. CDR3 nucleotides: TGTGCCAGCAGATTGACAGAAGGCTCCTCTAATGAAAAACTGTTTTTT. It codes for CASRLTEGSSNEKLFF.

On this clone: The junction departs from the called germline gene at one end, perhaps through a read error. The J gene is TRBJ2-3, the V gene TRBV7-7, with 9 bases fitting TRBD2. CDR1 and CDR2 (germline): SSHAT, FNYEAQ (reference sequence). The length of the CDR3 is 17 residues. The CDR3 loop is CASSLSPLAGVTDTQYF. The CDR3 DNA is TGTGCTAGCAGCTTAAGCCCGTTAGCGGGGGTCACAGATACGCAGTATTTT.

This clone has just one count. This chain joins TRBV28 and TRBJ2-1; TRBD2 matches 10 bases. With V trimmed by 3 bases and J by 5 bases, 10 bases remained unmatched. CDR3 length equals 17 residues. Germline V gene data show CDR1 as MDHEN and CDR2 as SYDVKM. The CDR3 DNA reads as TGTGCCAGCAGTTTTAGAAGCGGGGGGGCCTTCCACAATGAGCAGTTCTTC. Its translation: CASSFRSGGAFHNEQFF.

This chain links TRBV7-2 with TRBJ1-3; the match to TRBD1 covers 7 bases. The V gene's germline CDR1 is SGHTA and CDR2 FQGNSA. V shed 5 bases, J shed 4 bases, and the junction held 8 bases outside the gene matches. This CDR3 is 15 amino acids long. The CDR3 sequence: CASSPEGAWGNTIYF. In nucleotides, the CDR3 is TGTGCCAGCAGCCCCGAGGGGGCGTGGGGAAACACCATATATTTT.

This clone occurred once. CDR3: CASSPGPGAYEQYF. The CDR3 DNA reads TGTGCCAGCAGTCCCGGTCCAGGGGCCTACGAGCAGTACTTC. The genes are TRBV7-6 and TRBJ2-7; weak D call: TRBD1 (6 bases). The V end lost 6 bases, the J end lost 2 bases, and 14 bases lay between the germline ends. Per the germline V gene, CDR1 is SGHVS and CDR2 is FNYEAQ. This CDR3 has 14 amino acids.

The rearrangement uses TRBV19 and TRBJ2-5; perhaps TRBD1 as D (6 bases). CDR3 size: 15 residues. Trimming removed 5 bases from V and 5 bases from J, with 18 bases in between. CDR1 and CDR2 from the germline V gene are LNHDA and SQIVND (reference sequence). CDR3 residues: CASSSPAGVGETQYF. DNA of the CDR3: TGTGCCAGTAGTTCCCCTGCAGGGGTTGGGGAGACCCAGTACTTC.

V and J are TRBV7-8 and TRBJ1-5; TRBD1 aligns across 8 bases. Trimming removed 5 bases from V and 2 bases from J; junction bases left unmatched: 5. Germline V gene lookup returns CDR1 SGHVS and CDR2 FQNEAQ. The CDR3 consists of 15 residues. CDR3 sequence reads: CASSDTTGGNQPQHF. The CDR3 DNA follows: TGTGCCAGCAGCGACACGACAGGGGGCAATCAGCCCCAGCATTTT.

The chain uses TRBV2 and TRBJ2-1, with a possible D match to TRBD2 (6 bases). The CDR3 is 16 amino acids. Between the trimmed V and J ends, which lost 0 bases and 10 bases, there was a span of 19 bases. From germline, CDR1 is SNHLY and CDR2 FYNNEI. The CDR3 nucleotides read TGTGCCAGCAGTGAAGCCGGGGGATCCGGACATGGGGAGCAGTTCTTC. Protein sequence: CASSEAGGSGHGEQFF.

This clone appeared once. The V gene is TRBV30, the J gene TRBJ1-6; the D is unclear. CDR1 GTSNPN and CDR2 SVGIG come from the germline V gene (reference sequence). The CDR3 is 13 residues long. V lost 1 base and J lost 8, with 9 bases in between. This CDR3 is CAWSDLWDSPLHF. The CDR3 DNA sequence: TGTGCCTGGAGTGACCTCTGGGATTCACCCCTCCACTTT.

This chain uses TRBV27 with TRBJ1-4, with 10 bases identical to TRBD1. Germline-derived CDR1 and CDR2 are MNHEY and SMNVEV (reference sequence). V lost 2 bases, J lost 6 bases, and 3 bases stayed unmatched. The CDR3 consists of 15 residues. In nucleotides, the CDR3 is TGTGCCAGCAGTTTAGGACAGGGGGTTCATGAAAAACTGTTTTTT. Its protein is CASSLGQGVHEKLFF.

The chain combines TRBV9 with TRBJ2-2, with TRBD2 matching 7 bases. Losses at the gene ends were 2 bases for V and 7 bases for J; bases not matched to a gene: 11. This CDR3 contains 16 residues. CDR1 and CDR2 from the germline V gene are SGDLS and YYNGEE. In DNA, the CDR3 is TGTGCCAGCAGCGTCTTGGGGCTAGCGGAAAGCGGGGAGCTGTTTTTT. As protein: CASSVLGLAESGELFF.

Only one count was recorded for this clone. The genes are TRBV2 and TRBJ1-1, with a possible D match to TRBD1 (5 bases). The V and J ends lost 8 bases and 6 bases respectively, with 16 bases between them. The CDR3 is 13 amino acids. CDR1 is SNHLY and CDR2 is FYNNEI in the germline V gene. Here the CDR3 DNA reads TGTGCCAGCCGAGTCCTGGGGGAGGCTGAAGCTTTCTTT. It is translated as CASRVLGEAEAFF.

This chain connects TRBV13 to TRBJ2-7; 7 nucleotides match TRBD1. Germline CDR1 and CDR2: PRHDT and FYEKMQ (reference sequence). Trimming took 5 bases from V and 3 from J; bases not matched to a gene: 10. This CDR3 spans 15 amino acids. Written as DNA, the CDR3 is TGTGCCAGCAGCCCACGTAGGCAGGGGGTCTACGAGCAGTACTTC. Translated: CASSPRRQGVYEQYF. The full variable domain, its missing parts supplied by reference TRBV13 and TRBJ2-7, is AAGVIQSPRHLIKEKRETATLKCYPIPRHDTVYWYQQGPGQDPQFLISFYEKMQSDKGSIPDRFSAQQFSDYHSELNMSSLELGDSALYFCASSPRRQGVYEQYFGPGTRLTVT.

The V call is TRBV7-3, the J call TRBJ2-7, with D perhaps matching TRBD1 (6 bases). V gave up 5 bases and J gave up 3 bases, with 11 bases separating them. Germline CDR1 and CDR2: SGHTA and FQGTGA. The CDR3 loop spans 13 amino acids. CDR3 DNA: TGTGCCAGCAGCCCAGGGGTTGGCTACGAGCAGTACTTC. Protein product: CASSPGVGYEQYF. The complete variable domain, with remaining parts taken from reference TRBV7-3 and TRBJ2-7, reads GAGVSQTPSNKVTEKGKYVELRCDPISGHTALYWYRQSLGQGPEFLIYFQGTGAADDSGLPNDRFFAVRPEGSVSTLKIQRTERGDSAVYLCASSPGVGYEQYFGPGTRLTVT.

The chain joins TRBV4-1 to TRBJ2-7; TRBD2 aligns across 8 bases. The CDR3 is 16 amino acids. Germline V CDR1 and CDR2: MGHRA, YSYEKL. The V and J ends lost 0 bases and 5 bases, in that order; junction bases with no gene match: 9. CDR3 DNA sequence: TGCGCCAGCAGCCAAGAGAGCGGGAGTGCTAGTAACGAGCAGTACTTC. It translates to CASSQESGSASNEQYF.

CDR3 DNA sequence: TGTGCCAGCAGCTTAGGACCTAGCGGGGGCCCCGAGCAGTACTTC. It encodes CASSLGPSGGPEQYF. The chain links TRBV11-2 to TRBJ2-7, with 10 bases fitting TRBD2. The CDR3 runs 15 residues. From germline, CDR1 is SGHAT and CDR2 FQNNGV. V was pared by 1 base and J by 6 bases, with 6 bases of the junction left unmatched.

The V and J genes are TRBV27 and TRBJ1-1; D is possibly TRBD1 (5 bases). Germline V gives CDR1 MNHEY, CDR2 SMNVEV (reference sequence). The CDR3 consists of 14 residues. V lost 3 bases, J lost 3 bases, and 11 bases lay in between. CDR3 nucleotide sequence: TGTGCCAGCAGTTTGTTGGTGGGGGACACTGAAGCTTTCTTT. Translated: CASSLLVGDTEAFF.

V usage is TRBV27 and J usage is TRBJ2-1, with 8 bases aligning to TRBD1. Trimming removed 7 bases from V and 2 bases from J; junction bases left unmatched: 4. The germline V gene encodes CDR1 MNHEY and CDR2 SMNVEV (reference sequence). This CDR3 spans 14 amino acids. CDR3 bases: TGTGCCAGCACCTCACAGGGGGCCTACAATGAGCAGTTCTTC. This translates into CASTSQGAYNEQFF.

This sequence joins TRBV18 and TRBJ2-1; 10 bases fit TRBD2. Germline V gene lookup returns CDR1 KGHSH and CDR2 LQKENI. V lost 3 bases, J lost 8 bases, and 7 bases stayed unmatched. This CDR3 has 15 amino acids. CDR3 in DNA: TGTGCCAGCTCACCCGGGACTAGCGTCGGCCATGAGCAGTTCTTC. It specifies CASSPGTSVGHEQFF.

This chain uses TRBV27 with TRBJ2-5; the match to TRBD2 covers 7 bases. Germline V gene data show CDR1 as MNHEY and CDR2 as SMNVEV (reference sequence). J gave up 4 bases and V 0 bases, and 5 bases lay outside the gene matches. The CDR3 has 15 residues. The CDR3 DNA reads TGTGCCAGCAGTTTATCGGGAGGGGTGGGAGAGACCCAGTACTTC. This sequence encodes CASSLSGGVGETQYF.

The V gene is TRBV4-1, the J gene TRBJ2-1; D is perhaps TRBD2 (6 bases). V gave up 4 bases and J gave up 9 bases, with 25 bases separating them. CDR1 is MGHRA and CDR2 is YSYEKL in the germline V gene. CDR3 length: 17 residues. The CDR3, as DNA: TGCGCCAGCAGCCCCGGGAGAGGGGATTATGGGGTGAGTGAGCAGTTCTTC. Translating gives CASSPGRGDYGVSEQFF.

The rearrangement links TRBV4-1 to TRBJ2-6; the D is unclear. V lost 4 bases and J lost 4, with 8 bases in between. The germline CDR1 and CDR2 sequences are MGHRA and YSYEKL. CDR3 length: 14 residues. The CDR3 nucleotides are TGCGCCAGCAGCCTTCCCTCCGGGGCCAACGTCCTGACTTTC. Amino acid sequence: CASSLPSGANVLTF.

Note on this clone: In the same sample, other DNA sequences code for this CDR3. This chain links TRBV27 with TRBJ2-7; the match to TRBD2 covers 9 bases. Losses at the gene ends were 5 bases for V and 3 bases for J; bases not matched to a gene: 5. The germline V gene has CDR1 MNHEY and CDR2 SMNVEV (reference sequence). The length of the CDR3 is 14 residues. CDR3: CASSPGLANYEQYF. CDR3 DNA sequence: TGTGCCAGCAGTCCAGGACTAGCGAACTACGAGCAGTACTTC.

About this clone: The sample holds other DNA sequences that translate to the same CDR3. V is TRBV30 and J is TRBJ1-1; D is ambiguous. The CDR3 spans 12 residues. Germline V gives CDR1 GTSNPN, CDR2 SVGIG (reference sequence). V was pared by 4 bases and J by 1 base, with 7 bases between. The CDR3 spells CAWTGTNTEAFF. The CDR3 DNA reads TGTGCCTGGACGGGAACGAACACTGAAGCTTTCTTT.

A single count supports this clone. The V call is TRBV28, the J call TRBJ2-7; D is unresolved. CDR1 is MDHEN, CDR2 SYDVKM, per germline. The germline V and J ends were trimmed by 5 bases and 6 bases, with 14 bases remaining between them. The CDR3 runs to 13 residues. This chain's CDR3 is CASSPAVTSEQYF. CDR3 in DNA: TGTGCCAGCAGTCCTGCAGTAACGAGCGAGCAGTACTTC. The whole variable domain, remainder taken from reference TRBV28 and TRBJ2-7, is DVKVTQSSRYLVKRTGEKVFLECVQDMDHENMFWYRQDPGLGLRLIYFSYDVKMKEKGDIPEGYSVSREKKERFSLILESASTNQTSMYLCASSPAVTSEQYFGPGTRLTVT.

This clone has just one count. This sequence joins TRBV4-1 and TRBJ2-7, with 11 bases identical to TRBD2. CDR1 is MGHRA, CDR2 YSYEKL, per germline. The CDR3 has 17 residues. Trimming took 0 bases from V and 2 from J; bases not matched to a gene: 6. The CDR3 DNA reads TGCGCCAGCAGCCAAGATCCACTAGCGGGAGTCACCTACGAGCAGTACTTC. Protein sequence: CASSQDPLAGVTYEQYF.